Each of the 22 T cell receptor beta chains below was sequenced from the same sample in a study of blood T cell repertoires in COVID-19. Sequenced by immunoSEQ multiplex PCR; TCRdb stores in-frame clones only, minus some. The sample has around 93,000 clones, roughly 89% seen once; the top ten hold 15%. Input material: peripheral blood. The receptor set was obtained from a human donor in a cohort sampled during active COVID-19.

The chain carries TRBV10-3 and TRBJ2-1; 14 nucleotides line up with TRBD2. Germline V gene sequence: CDR1 ENHRY, CDR2 SYGVKD. There are 16 residues in the CDR3. V was clipped by 0 bases and J by 7 bases; unmatched bases: 2. The CDR3 region has the DNA TGTGCCATCAGTGAGTCGACTAGCGGGGGGGATAATGAGCAGTTCTTC. Encoded protein: CAISESTSGGDNEQFF.

This chain joins TRBV7-2 and TRBJ2-3; 8 positions agree with TRBD2. V shed 7 bases, J shed 7 bases, and the junction held 10 bases outside the gene matches. The CDR3 is 14 residues long. CDR1 SGHTA and CDR2 FQGNSA come from the germline V gene. Here the CDR3 DNA reads TGTGCCAGCACCGTCGGACTAGCTAGAAATACGCAGTATTTT. Its translation is CASTVGLARNTQYF. Variable domain in full (rest from reference TRBV7-2 and TRBJ2-3): GAGVSQSPSNKVTEKGKDVELRCDPISGHTALYWYRQSLGQGLEFLIYFQGNSAPDKSGLPSDRFSAERTGGSVSTLTIQRTQQEDSAVYLCASTVGLARNTQYFGPGTRLTVL.

This clone came up a few times. The chain uses TRBV27 and TRBJ2-7, with D possibly matching TRBD1 (6 bases). CDR1 and CDR2 from the germline V gene are MNHEY and SMNVEV (reference sequence). CDR3 length equals 15 residues. V was trimmed by 6 bases and J by 6 bases, leaving 21 bases between them. CDR3 protein: CASRPGTLGFGEQYF. The CDR3 nucleotides read TGTGCCAGCAGGCCCGGGACATTAGGCTTTGGCGAGCAGTACTTC.

The chain recombines TRBV19 with TRBJ2-7; 7 bases map to TRBD2. CDR1 LNHDA and CDR2 SQIVND come from the germline V gene (reference sequence). This CDR3 is 15 amino acids long. J lost 0 bases, V lost 3 bases, and 5 bases had no gene match. In nucleotides, the CDR3 is TGTGCCAGTAGTATCTCTCTAGCGGACTCCTACGAGCAGTACTTC. It specifies CASSISLADSYEQYF.

The V and J genes are TRBV3-1 (or the pseudogene TRBV3-2) and TRBJ2-5; D gene uncertain. Germline CDR1 and CDR2: LGHDT and YNNKEL (reference sequence). V was trimmed by 3 bases and J by 5 bases, leaving 10 bases between them. CDR3 size: 13 residues. The CDR3 spells CASSQTPRETQYF. The CDR3 nucleotides are TGTGCCAGCAGCCAGACACCCAGGGAGACCCAGTACTTC.

This chain links TRBV28 with TRBJ2-1; 9 bases fit TRBD1. The V gene end was trimmed by 5 bases and the J gene end by 2 bases; junction bases not matched to a gene: 4. Looked up from germline, CDR1 is MDHEN and CDR2 is SYDVKM. The CDR3 is 15 amino acids. The CDR3: CASSQQGAPYNEQFF. DNA of the CDR3: TGTGCCAGCAGTCAACAGGGGGCTCCCTACAATGAGCAGTTCTTC.

The chain employs TRBV11-2 and TRBJ2-7; 9 positions match TRBD2. The CDR3 totals 19 residues. Germline assignment: CDR1 SGHAT and CDR2 FQNNGV. J gave up 5 bases and V 5 bases, and 22 bases lay outside the gene matches. DNA for the CDR3: TGTGCCAGCAGCCGAGTAGTGTCCCGGGGACTAGCAAGGTCAGACGAGCAGTACTTC. This gives the protein CASSRVVSRGLARSDEQYF.

The genes are TRBV3-1 (or the pseudogene TRBV3-2) and TRBJ2-7, with TRBD2 identical over 11 bases. CDR3 length: 16 amino acids. Germline CDR1 and CDR2: LGHDT and YNNKEL (reference sequence). The junction had 2 bases not matched to a gene; V was cut back by 1 base and J by 0 bases. CDR3 sequence: CASSQGLAGSSYEQYF. DNA for the CDR3: TGTGCCAGCAGCCAAGGACTAGCGGGATCCTCCTACGAGCAGTACTTC.

The chain carries TRBV5-5 and TRBJ1-5, with D possibly TRBD1 on 5 matching bases. CDR1 is SGHKS, CDR2 YYEKEE, per germline (reference sequence). CDR3 length equals 17 residues. V was shortened by 0 bases and J by 4 bases, with 17 bases between the two germline ends. The chain's CDR3 is CASSLGGALGGNQPQHF. The CDR3, as DNA: TGTGCCAGCAGCTTGGGAGGGGCCCTGGGGGGTAATCAGCCCCAGCATTTT. The variable domain in full, with the rest retrieved from reference TRBV5-5 and TRBJ1-5, is DAGVTQSPTHLIKTRGQQVTLRCSPISGHKSVSWYQQVLGQGPQFIFQYYEKEERGRGNFPDRFSARQFPNYSSELNVNALLLGDSALYLCASSLGGALGGNQPQHFGDGTRLSIL.

The V and J genes are TRBV7-9 and TRBJ2-5; D may be TRBD1 (5 bases). Trimming stripped 3 bases from V and 1 base from J, with 9 bases between. CDR3 length: 14 residues. CDR1 is SEHNR, CDR2 FQNEAQ, per germline (reference sequence). The CDR3 reads CASSFRQTQETQYF. The DNA of the CDR3 is TGTGCCAGCAGCTTTCGACAGACCCAAGAGACCCAGTACTTC.

The rearrangement links TRBV7-2 to TRBJ1-4; no clear D gene. The CDR3 has 15 amino acids. The ends were cut back, 0 bases at V and 4 bases at J, with 9 bases in the middle. CDR1 and CDR2 (germline): SGHTA, FQGNSA. CDR3 sequence (DNA): TGTGCCAGCAGCTTAGCGCGAGATGTTAATGAAAAACTGTTTTTT. This codes for CASSLARDVNEKLFF. Combining the CDR3 with reference TRBV7-2 and TRBJ1-4 gives the whole variable domain GAGVSQSPSNKVTEKGKDVELRCDPISGHTALYWYRQSLGQGLEFLIYFQGNSAPDKSGLPSDRFSAERTGGSVSTLTIQRTQQEDSAVYLCASSLARDVNEKLFFGSGTQLSVL.

This chain links TRBV2 with TRBJ2-1; 8 bases are shared with TRBD1. The CDR3 runs 17 residues. J was trimmed by 6 bases and V by 7 bases; bases with no gene match: 17. Per germline, CDR1 SNHLY and CDR2 FYNNEI. The CDR3 region has the DNA TGTGCCAGCACTGACCCCCGCCAGGGGGCTGTGCGCAATGAGCAGTTCTTC. It encodes CASTDPRQGAVRNEQFF.

The chain employs TRBV7-2 and TRBJ1-2; the match to TRBD1 covers 10 bases. The CDR3 loop spans 16 amino acids. Losses at the gene ends were 3 bases for V and 7 bases for J; bases not matched to a gene: 11. The germline V gene encodes CDR1 SGHTA and CDR2 FQGNSA. CDR3 sequence: CASSFGLTGGAGGYTF. CDR3 nucleotides: TGTGCCAGCAGCTTCGGGCTGACAGGGGGCGCAGGTGGCTACACCTTC.

The rearrangement links TRBV7-3 to TRBJ2-1, with D maybe TRBD1 (5 bases). Trimming cost V 0 bases and J 6 bases, with 6 bases left between them. Germline V gene lookup returns CDR1 SGHTA and CDR2 FQGTGA. The CDR3 loop spans 13 amino acids. The CDR3 DNA follows: TGTGCCAGCAGCTTAACAGGGGCCAATGAGCAGTTCTTC. This encodes CASSLTGANEQFF.

V and J are TRBV29-1 and TRBJ1-4, with D perhaps matching TRBD1 (6 bases). CDR3 size: 15 residues. With 4 bases removed from V and 2 bases from J, the gap between germline ends came to 14 bases. Germline CDR1 and CDR2: SQVTM and ANQGSEA. CDR3 sequence: CSVAGGLGTNEKLFF. In nucleotides, the CDR3 is TGCAGCGTTGCCGGGGGGCTCGGGACTAATGAAAAACTGTTTTTT.

V is TRBV5-1 and J is TRBJ1-1, with D perhaps matching TRBD1 (6 bases). The V gene's germline CDR1 is SGHRS and CDR2 YFSETQ. The CDR3 sequence is 15 residues long. V was clipped by 6 bases and J by 0 bases, with 15 bases between them. The CDR3 DNA is TGCGCCAGCACCGTGGACAGCTTAATGAACACTGAAGCTTTCTTT. It encodes CASTVDSLMNTEAFF.

This chain uses TRBV2 with TRBJ1-2; weak D call: TRBD1 (5 bases). The CDR3 is 11 residues long. V was clipped by 7 bases and J by 7 bases, with 10 bases between them. CDR1 SNHLY and CDR2 FYNNEI come from the germline V gene. This CDR3 is CASTAGTGYTF. DNA of the CDR3: TGTGCCAGCACCGCGGGGACTGGCTACACCTTC.

The chain carries TRBV12-5 and TRBJ2-1; perhaps TRBD1 as D (5 bases). CDR1 and CDR2 from the germline V gene are LGHNT and FRNRAP. The CDR3 extends over 15 amino acids. Trimming removed 1 base at V and 2 bases at J, with 9 bases between. CDR3 nucleotide sequence: TGTGCTAGTGGTTTGGGGCAGGGTACCTACAATGAGCAGTTCTTC. Encoded protein: CASGLGQGTYNEQFF.

This chain uses TRBV2 with TRBJ2-2, with TRBD2 as a possible D gene (5 bases). Per germline, CDR1 SNHLY and CDR2 FYNNEI. Trimming shortened V by 4 bases and J by 2 bases, and 8 bases separated the two germline ends. This CDR3 is 14 amino acids long. The DNA of the CDR3 is TGTGCCAGCAGTGTGGACTCTAACACCGGGGAGCTGTTTTTT. As protein: CASSVDSNTGELFF. Full variable domain (missing parts from reference TRBV2 and TRBJ2-2): EPEVTQTPSHQVTQMGQEVILRCVPISNHLYFYWYRQILGQKVEFLVSFYNNEISEKSEIFDDQFSVERPDGSNFTLKIRSTKLEDSAMYFCASSVDSNTGELFFGEGSRLTVL.

The chain is built from TRBV4-3 and TRBJ2-1, with TRBD2 matching over 7 bases. Trimming at V came to 0 bases and at J to 3 bases, leaving 2 bases not matched to a gene. The CDR3 contains 15 residues. Germline lookup yields CDR1 LGHNA and CDR2 YSLEER. For the CDR3, the DNA is TGCGCCAGCAGCCAAGACCAGCGGGACTACAATGAGCAGTTCTTC. Translation: CASSQDQRDYNEQFF.

The V and J genes are TRBV5-1 and TRBJ1-1; D is ambiguous. There are 15 residues in the CDR3. The germline V and J ends were trimmed by 4 bases and 4 bases, with 17 bases remaining between them. Germline CDR1 and CDR2: SGHRS and YFSETQ. The CDR3 loop is CASSAQPDSGTEAFF. DNA for the CDR3: TGCGCCAGCAGCGCCCAACCTGATAGCGGCACTGAAGCTTTCTTT. Full variable domain (outside the CDR3, taken from reference TRBV5-1 and TRBJ1-1): KAGVTQTPRYLIKTRGQQVTLSCSPISGHRSVSWYQQTPGQGLQFLFEYFSETQRNKGNFPGRFSGRQFSNSRSEMNVSTLELGDSALYLCASSAQPDSGTEAFFGQGTRLTVV.

The genes are TRBV15 and TRBJ1-2; 7 bases align to TRBD1. Per the germline V gene, CDR1 is LNHNV and CDR2 is YYDKDF (reference sequence). The length of the CDR3 is 14 residues. V lost 9 bases, J lost 4 bases, and 11 bases stayed unmatched. The CDR3 reads CATGMNRGGYGYTF. DNA for the CDR3: TGTGCCACAGGGATGAACAGGGGCGGCTATGGCTACACCTTC.